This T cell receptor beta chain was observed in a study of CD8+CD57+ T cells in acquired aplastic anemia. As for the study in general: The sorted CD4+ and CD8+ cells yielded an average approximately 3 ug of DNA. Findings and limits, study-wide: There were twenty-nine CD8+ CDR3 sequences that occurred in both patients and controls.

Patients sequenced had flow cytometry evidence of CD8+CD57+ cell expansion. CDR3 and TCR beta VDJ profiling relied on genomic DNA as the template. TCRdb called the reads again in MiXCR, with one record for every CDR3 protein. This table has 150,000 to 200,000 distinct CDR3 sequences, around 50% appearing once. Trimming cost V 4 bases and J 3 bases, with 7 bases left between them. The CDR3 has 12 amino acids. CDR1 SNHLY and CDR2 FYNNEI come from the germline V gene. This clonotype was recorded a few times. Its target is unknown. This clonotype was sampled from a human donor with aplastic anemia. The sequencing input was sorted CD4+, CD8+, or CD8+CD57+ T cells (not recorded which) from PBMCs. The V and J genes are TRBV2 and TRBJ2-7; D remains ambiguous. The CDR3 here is CASSGVSYEQYF. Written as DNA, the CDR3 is TGTGCCAGCAGTGGCGTCAGCTACGAGCAGTACTTC.